These 10 T cell receptor beta chains were sequenced from one sample in a study of T cell repertoires in cytomegalovirus infection. TCRdb called the reads again in MiXCR, with one record for every CDR3 protein. The sample yields roughly 700,000 distinct CDR3 sequences, roughly 36% seen once. These receptors have no identified antigens. The sample in question was cultured PBMCs, obtained from culture after CMV antigen stimulation. The source is a human donor in good health (CMV status not recorded). Some clones in this sample may be carry-over from other donors' samples.

The sample holds a few counts of this clonotype. The chain has TRBV11-2 and TRBJ1-2; D unresolved. V lost 0 bases and J 5 bases, leaving 7 bases between the germline ends. The length of the CDR3 is 13 residues. Germline CDR1 is SGHAT and CDR2 is FQNNGV. The CDR3 region is CASSLDQAYGYTF. The CDR3 DNA reads as TGTGCCAGCAGCTTAGATCAAGCATATGGCTACACCTTC.

The chain uses TRBV19 and TRBJ1-5; 11 positions match TRBD1. CDR1 is LNHDA, CDR2 SQIVND, per germline (reference sequence). The CDR3 is 16 amino acids. V was pared by 6 bases and J by 1 base, with 5 bases of the junction left unmatched. CDR3 residues: CASRGTGGKSNQPQHF. The CDR3 DNA reads as TGTGCCAGTAGGGGGACAGGGGGTAAAAGCAATCAGCCCCAGCATTTT.

The chain carries TRBV10-3 and TRBJ1-1, with 10 nucleotides matching TRBD1. The CDR3 spans 13 residues. J lost 6 bases, V lost 8 bases, and 6 bases had no gene match. CDR1 is ENHRY and CDR2 is SYGVKD in the germline V gene. DNA for the CDR3: TGTGCCATCCAGTCGACAGGGGGCTCTGAAGCTTTCTTT. It is translated as CAIQSTGGSEAFF.

The chain joins TRBV20-1 to TRBJ2-2; TRBD2 matches at 14 bases. The CDR3 loop spans 17 amino acids. In germline, CDR1 is DFQATT, CDR2 SNEGSKA (reference sequence). J gave up 4 bases and V 0 bases, and 4 bases lay outside the gene matches. Here the CDR3 DNA reads TGCAGTGCTAGAGATCTAGGGACTAGCGGGGGCACCGGGGAGCTGTTTTTT. Translating gives CSARDLGTSGGTGELFF.

The chain joins TRBV7-9 to TRBJ1-3; tentative D call: TRBD1 (5 bases). This CDR3 contains 15 residues. V was clipped by 8 bases and J by 0 bases, with 14 bases between them. Germline V gene sequence: CDR1 SEHNR, CDR2 FQNEAQ (reference sequence). The CDR3 nucleotides read TGTGCCAGCGGATTAGGGGAATACTCTGGAAACACCATATATTTT. Encoded protein: CASGLGEYSGNTIYF.

This clonotype was seen more than once but under ten times. The gene calls are TRBV12-3 or TRBV12-4 and TRBJ2-7; TRBD1 matches at 7 bases. V lost 6 bases to trimming and J lost 3 bases; unmatched junction nucleotides: 8. The CDR3 totals 14 residues. CDR3 sequence: CASRTGTASYEQYF. As DNA, the CDR3 is TGTGCCAGCAGAACCGGGACAGCGAGCTACGAGCAGTACTTC.

The chain is built from TRBV19 and TRBJ1-2, with TRBD1 matching 7 bases. Germline CDR1 LNHDA, CDR2 SQIVND (reference sequence). Trimming removed 5 bases from V and 6 bases from J; junction bases left unmatched: 12. The CDR3 runs to 15 residues. CDR3 DNA: TGTGCCAGTAGTGAGGGACAGCCTAACGTGGATGGCTACACCTTC. This translates into CASSEGQPNVDGYTF. The full variable domain, completed using reference TRBV19 and TRBJ1-2, is DGGITQSPKYLFRKEGQNVTLSCEQNLNHDAMYWYRQDPGQGLRLIYYSQIVNDFQKGDIAEGYSVSREKKESFPLTVTSAQKNPTAFYLCASSEGQPNVDGYTFGSGTRLTVV.

The V and J genes are TRBV7-8 and TRBJ2-5; TRBD2 aligns across 8 bases. CDR3 length equals 14 residues. Germline V gene lookup returns CDR1 SGHVS and CDR2 FQNEAQ. V gave up 7 bases and J gave up 5 bases; unmatched junction bases: 9. The CDR3 sequence: CASTLGRGGETQYF. The CDR3 DNA reads TGTGCCAGCACCCTCGGGAGGGGTGGGGAGACCCAGTACTTC.

This clonotype was picked up many times. V and J are TRBV7-2 and TRBJ1-1; D is ambiguous. Trimming cost V 1 base and J 7 bases, with 13 bases left between them. CDR3 length equals 14 residues. The germline CDR1 and CDR2 sequences are SGHTA and FQGNSA. The CDR3 is CASSLGVAQVEAFF. The CDR3 coding sequence is TGTGCCAGCAGCTTAGGGGTAGCCCAGGTTGAAGCTTTCTTT.

V usage is TRBV18 and J usage is TRBJ1-3; no clear D gene. The CDR3 is made up of 16 amino acids. Germline lookup yields CDR1 KGHSH and CDR2 LQKENI. V was clipped by 2 bases and J by 0 bases, with 11 bases between them. DNA of the CDR3: TGTGCCAGCTCACCAATGAGCAAGGGCTCTGGAAACACCATATATTTT. Amino acid sequence: CASSPMSKGSGNTIYF.